These 14 T cell receptor beta chains originate from one sample sequenced in a study of cytomegalovirus exposure and HLA in healthy donors. PCR primers comprised 60 Vbeta and 13 Jbeta primers. Repertoires were generated with immunoSEQ multiplex PCR, while TCRdb's copy carries only in-frame clones and drops some. The table lists about 180,000 clones, roughly 77% of them singletons. Material: PBMCs. The receptors derive from a young woman in good health and CMV-seropositive.

The chain is built from TRBV23-1 and TRBJ2-5; TRBD1 matches at 10 bases. TRBJ2-7 explains the end of the DNA better; the J call may be wrong. TRBV23-1 is marked as an open reading frame, function uncertain. The CDR3 has 15 amino acids. This CDR3 reads CASRRSGTGAYEQYF. CDR3 sequence (DNA): TGCGCCAGCAGACGTAGCGGGACAGGGGCCTACGAGCAGTACTTC.

The chain links TRBV5-1 to TRBJ2-5; 12 bases are a match to TRBD2. V shed 0 bases, J shed 5 bases, and the junction held 2 bases outside the gene matches. CDR1 SGHRS and CDR2 YFSETQ come from the germline V gene. The CDR3 loop spans 15 amino acids. CDR3 region: CASSLGLAGVETQYF. DNA for the CDR3: TGCGCCAGCAGCTTGGGACTAGCGGGGGTGGAGACCCAGTACTTC.

CDR3: CASSLQRQQYNEQFF. The CDR3 DNA is TGTGCCAGCAGCTTACAGAGACAGCAATACAATGAGCAGTTCTTC. This chain links TRBV7-6 with TRBJ2-1, with a possible D match to TRBD1 (5 bases). V was trimmed by 2 bases and J by 4 bases, leaving 12 bases between them. This CDR3 comprises 15 residues. The V gene's germline CDR1 is SGHVS and CDR2 FNYEAQ.

This clone was observed once. V is TRBV27 and J is TRBJ2-7; weak D call: TRBD2 (5 bases). Trimming removed 6 bases at V and 2 bases at J, with 14 bases between. This CDR3 comprises 14 residues. CDR1 and CDR2 from the germline V gene are MNHEY and SMNVEV (reference sequence). The DNA of the CDR3 is TGTGCCAGCAGCCCCTTTGAGGGTACCTACGAGCAGTACTTC. This translates into CASSPFEGTYEQYF.

This clone appeared once. The gene calls are TRBV4-2 and TRBJ2-7, with TRBD1 identical over 7 bases. Germline V gives CDR1 LGHNA, CDR2 YNFKEQ. Trimming at V came to 3 bases and at J to 5 bases, leaving 10 bases not matched to a gene. This CDR3 comprises 15 residues. Here the CDR3 DNA reads TGTGCCAGCAGCCAGGCTACAGGGGTTGGGCACGAGCAGTACTTC. It yields the protein CASSQATGVGHEQYF.

The V and J genes are TRBV7-9 and TRBJ2-2, with 8 bases fitting TRBD1. V shed 3 bases and J 5 bases; nucleotides not matched to a gene: 5. Looked up from germline, CDR1 is SEHNR and CDR2 is FQNEAQ (reference sequence). The CDR3 loop spans 15 amino acids. CDR3 amino acids: CASSLRQGATGELFF. DNA for the CDR3: TGTGCCAGCAGCTTGAGGCAGGGGGCTACCGGGGAGCTGTTTTTT.

The chain is built from TRBV7-6 and TRBJ1-1; 9 bases are shared with TRBD1. The CDR3 runs 19 residues. V dropped 5 bases and J dropped 4; count of bases not matched to a gene: 20. Germline assignment: CDR1 SGHVS and CDR2 FNYEAQ. The CDR3, as DNA: TGTGCCAGCAGCCCCCCTGCCCAGGACAGGGGCTGGCTCGGCACTGAAGCTTTCTTT. This translates into CASSPPAQDRGWLGTEAFF.

The chain carries TRBV7-8 and TRBJ1-3; 10 bases fit TRBD1. This CDR3 region has 15 residues. Losses at the gene ends were 7 bases for V and 2 bases for J; bases not matched to a gene: 5. Germline V gene sequence: CDR1 SGHVS, CDR2 FQNEAQ. The DNA of the CDR3 is TGTGCCAGCACCTCAGGACAGGGGGCTGGAAACACCATATATTTT. It codes for CASTSGQGAGNTIYF.

The chain employs TRBV6-1 and TRBJ2-7; 9 nucleotides match TRBD2. V lost 4 bases, J lost 5 bases, and 12 bases stayed unmatched. The CDR3 is 16 residues long. The V gene's germline CDR1 is MNHNS and CDR2 SASEGT. The CDR3 DNA reads TGTGCCAGCAGTGCGAACTGGGGGGGGACTAGCAACGAGCAGTACTTC. Its protein product is CASSANWGGTSNEQYF.

The chain links TRBV5-4 to TRBJ2-5; TRBD2 might be the D (6 bases). Germline loops: CDR1 SGHNT, CDR2 YYREEE (reference sequence). V gave up 0 bases and J gave up 3 bases, with 9 bases separating them. The CDR3 totals 14 residues. The CDR3 here is CASSLARREETQYF. CDR3 in DNA: TGTGCCAGCAGCTTGGCCAGGAGGGAAGAGACCCAGTACTTC.

This clone has a single count. This chain joins TRBV28 and TRBJ1-6; 10 bases agree with TRBD1. Trimming at V came to 1 base and at J to 9 bases, leaving 12 bases not matched to a gene. Looked up from germline, CDR1 is MDHEN and CDR2 is SYDVKM. The CDR3 is 18 amino acids. For the CDR3, the DNA is TGTGCCAGCAGTTTATCGCGACAGGGGGCGGCAAATGCTTCACCCCTCCACTTT. Amino acids: CASSLSRQGAANASPLHF.

The chain combines TRBV29-1 with TRBJ2-5; 7 bases agree with TRBD1. The J segment lost 5 bases and the V segment lost 2 bases, leaving 2 bases of the junction unmatched. Germline V gene sequence: CDR1 SQVTM, CDR2 ANQGSEA. The CDR3 runs to 12 residues. CDR3 amino acids: CSVESRGETQYF. The CDR3 bases are TGCAGCGTTGAATCCAGGGGGGAGACCCAGTACTTC.

The chain employs TRBV19 and TRBJ2-6; maybe TRBD2 (5 bases). The V and J ends lost 7 bases and 0 bases respectively, with 16 bases between them. The germline gives CDR1 LNHDA, CDR2 SQIVND (reference sequence). The CDR3 is 17 amino acids. The CDR3 coding sequence is TGTGCCAGTACCCCCAGCGGCGGATTCTCTGGGGCCAACGTCCTGACTTTC. This sequence encodes CASTPSGGFSGANVLTF.

CDR3 coding DNA: TGTGCCAGCAGCACAGGGGACGGAGATACGCAGTATTTT. Protein: CASSTGDGDTQYF. The chain couples TRBV11-3 to TRBJ2-3; the match to TRBD1 covers 7 bases. This CDR3 is 13 amino acids long. Trimming took 5 bases from V and 5 from J; bases not matched to a gene: 4. CDR1 and CDR2 (germline): SGHNT, YENEEA.